These 4 T cell receptor beta chains originate from one sample sequenced in a study of blood T cell repertoires in COVID-19. Data came from immunoSEQ multiplex PCR; TCRdb stores just in-frame clones and leaves some out. This table holds some 150,000 clones, over 75% found once. Sequencing used peripheral blood. These receptors were taken from a woman in her fifties or sixties with active COVID-19.

The rearrangement joins TRBV23-1 to TRBJ2-5, with a possible D match to TRBD1 (6 bases). TRBV23-1 is marked as an open reading frame, function uncertain. This CDR3 has 15 residues. V lost 9 bases and J lost 2, with 19 bases in between. The chain's CDR3 is CASPVTGRKQETQYF. The CDR3 region has the DNA TGCGCCAGTCCGGTTACAGGGCGCAAACAAGAGACCCAGTACTTC.

This chain connects TRBV5-1 to TRBJ2-5; D not certain. V was trimmed by 0 bases and J by 3 bases, leaving 21 bases between them. The CDR3 has 18 residues. The V gene's germline CDR1 is SGHRS and CDR2 YFSETQ. The CDR3 DNA sequence: TGCGCCAGCAGCTTGGTATCGGTCCAGACTCCCTACAAAGAGACCCAGTACTTC. Translation gives CASSLVSVQTPYKETQYF.

V and J are TRBV7-2 and TRBJ2-7; D is unresolved. CDR1 and CDR2 (germline): SGHTA, FQGNSA. Between the trimmed V and J ends, which lost 5 bases and 0 bases, there was a span of 8 bases. The CDR3 totals 13 residues. CDR3 sequence (DNA): TGTGCCAGCAGCGTCTGGAGCTCCTACGAGCAGTACTTC. It translates to CASSVWSSYEQYF.

This chain connects TRBV27 to TRBJ1-5; D remains ambiguous. V lost 1 base and J lost 0, with 4 bases in between. This CDR3 is 14 amino acids long. Germline CDR1 reads MNHEY; CDR2 reads SMNVEV (reference sequence). Written as DNA, the CDR3 is TGTGCCAGCAGTTTATTTAATAGCAATCAGCCCCAGCATTTT. Protein: CASSLFNSNQPQHF.